The following is a TCR beta chain sequence with its context. Which antigen it targets is not known. No qualities accompany the bases; no much larger clone lies one base away. The record originates from a study of T cell changes during pregnancy in multiple sclerosis (dated by TCRdb to between 2018 and 2020). Regarding the complete study: The study looked at changes in the T cell repertoire across pregnancy in women with multiple sclerosis.

The CDR3 contains 12 residues, cysteine and phenylalanine counted. Only the CDR3 region is kept as DNA, spanning 36 bases read in frame from base 1. The germline ends are 4 bases apart after V is trimmed by 0 bases and J by 8 bases. The germline V gene sets CDR1 to ENHRY and CDR2 to SYGVKD. The library relied on the immunoSEQ multiplex PCR assay. In TCRdb, the immuneACCESS table is reduced to in-frame sequences with V and J assigned. These tables do not hold every clone; where another copy was compared, an unresolved V gene accounts for under half, and the others remain unexplained. The sample yields some 57,000 clones; less than 95% were counted once. The ten largest clones represent about 0.49% of the sample.

This TCR was recovered from a female donor in good health, enrolled as a control in a pregnancy study. The chain is made from TRBV10-3 and TRBJ1-4; confidence is insufficient to name the D gene. Source: CD4+ T cells from peripheral blood mononuclear cells, taken after pregnancy. The CDR3 protein: CAISESQEKLFF. The DNA reads TGTGCCATCAGTGAGTCACAAGAAAAACTGTTTTTT.